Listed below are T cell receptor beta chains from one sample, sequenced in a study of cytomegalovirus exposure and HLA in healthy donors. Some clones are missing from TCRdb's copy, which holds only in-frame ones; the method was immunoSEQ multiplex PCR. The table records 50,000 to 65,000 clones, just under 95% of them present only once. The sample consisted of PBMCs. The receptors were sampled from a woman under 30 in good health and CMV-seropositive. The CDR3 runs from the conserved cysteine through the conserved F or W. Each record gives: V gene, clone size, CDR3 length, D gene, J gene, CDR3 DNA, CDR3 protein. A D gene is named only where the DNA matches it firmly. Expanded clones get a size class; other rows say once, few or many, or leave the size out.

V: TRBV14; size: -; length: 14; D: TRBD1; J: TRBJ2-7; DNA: TGTGCCAGCAGCCTGGGACAGGGTGCATACGAGCAGTACTTC; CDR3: CASSLGQGAYEQYF
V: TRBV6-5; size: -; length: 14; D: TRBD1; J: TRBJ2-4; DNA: TGTGCCACGGGGACAGGGCTAACCAAAAACATTCAGTACTTC; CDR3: CATGTGLTKNIQYF
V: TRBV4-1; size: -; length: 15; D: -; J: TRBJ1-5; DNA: TGCGCCAGCAGCCAAGGGGTGGCCCCCAATCAGGGCCAGCATTTT; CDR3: CASSQGVAPNQGQHF
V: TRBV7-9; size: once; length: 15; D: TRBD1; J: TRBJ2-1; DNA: TGTGCCAGCAGCCCCGAAACAGGGGCCTACAATGAGCAGTTCTTC; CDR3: CASSPETGAYNEQFF
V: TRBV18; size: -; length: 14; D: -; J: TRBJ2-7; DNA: TGTGCCAGCTCACCTGAGAAAGAGAGCTACGAGCAGTACTTC; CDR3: CASSPEKESYEQYF
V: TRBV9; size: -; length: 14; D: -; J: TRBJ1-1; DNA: TGTGCCAGCAGCTTTTTGGGACAGAACACTGAAGCTTTCTTT; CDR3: CASSFLGQNTEAFF
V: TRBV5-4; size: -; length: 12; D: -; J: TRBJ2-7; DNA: TGTGCCAGCAGCCGGGACAACTACGAGCAGTACTTC; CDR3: CASSRDNYEQYF
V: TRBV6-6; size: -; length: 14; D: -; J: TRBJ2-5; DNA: TGTGCCAGCACAACCTGGGAGGCCCGGGAGACCCAGTACTTC; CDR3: CASTTWEARETQYF
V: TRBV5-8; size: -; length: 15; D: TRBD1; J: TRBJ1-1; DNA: TGTGCCAGCCGACAGGGGGCGCAGACCGCCTATGAAGCTTTCTTT; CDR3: CASRQGAQTAYEAFF
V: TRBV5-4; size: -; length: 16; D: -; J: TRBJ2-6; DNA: TGTGCCAGCAGCTTGGGAGGGCCCGCTGGGGCCAACGTCCTGACTTTC; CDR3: CASSLGGPAGANVLTF
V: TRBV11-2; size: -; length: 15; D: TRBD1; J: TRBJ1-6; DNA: TGTGCCAGCAGCTTCCGGGACAGGGACAATTCACCCCTCCACTTT; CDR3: CASSFRDRDNSPLHF
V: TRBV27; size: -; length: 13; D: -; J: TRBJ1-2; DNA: TGTGCCAGCAGTTTATACGGCCGGAGTGGCTACACCTTC; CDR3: CASSLYGRSGYTF
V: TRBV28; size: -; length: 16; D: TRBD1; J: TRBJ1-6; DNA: TGTGCCAGCAACCTACCGGGACAGGGGGTTAATTCACCCCTCCACTTT; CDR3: CASNLPGQGVNSPLHF
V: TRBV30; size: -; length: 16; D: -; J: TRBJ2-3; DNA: TGTGCCTGGAGTTACATTATGGGACAGCGGGCAGATACGCAGTATTTT; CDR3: CAWSYIMGQRADTQYF
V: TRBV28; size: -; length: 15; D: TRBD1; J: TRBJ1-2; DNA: TGTGCCAGCACCTGGGGTCAGGGGGCAGGCTATGGCTACACCTTC; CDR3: CASTWGQGAGYGYTF
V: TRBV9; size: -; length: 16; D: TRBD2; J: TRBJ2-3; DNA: TGTGCCAGCAGCGTAGGGGTCGGGGGGGGCTCAGATACGCAGTATTTT; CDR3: CASSVGVGGGSDTQYF
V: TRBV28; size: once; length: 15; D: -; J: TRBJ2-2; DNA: TGTGCCAGCAGTTCTACTAGTCTCGTTGGCGGGGAGCTGTTTTTT; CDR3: CASSSTSLVGGELFF
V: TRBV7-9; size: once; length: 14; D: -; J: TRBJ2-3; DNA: TGTGCCAGCAGCTTACGTACTAGCACAGATACGCAGTATTTT; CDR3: CASSLRTSTDTQYF
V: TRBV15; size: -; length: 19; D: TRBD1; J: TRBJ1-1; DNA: TGTGCCACCAGCAGAGACGGGGACCCCGGGACAGGGGGCAACACTGAAGCTTTCTTT; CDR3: CATSRDGDPGTGGNTEAFF
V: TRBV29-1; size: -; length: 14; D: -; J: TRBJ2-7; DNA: TGCAGCGTTGCCACAACTAGTTTCTCTGACGAGCAGTACTTC; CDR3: CSVATTSFSDEQYF
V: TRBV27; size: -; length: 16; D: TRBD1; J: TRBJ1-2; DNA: TGTGCCAGCAGTCTCGAAAGACAGGGGGATTCACGTGGCTACACCTTC; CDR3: CASSLERQGDSRGYTF
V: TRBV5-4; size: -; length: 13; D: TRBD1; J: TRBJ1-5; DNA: TGTGCCAGCTCAGGGGGGATCAATCAGCCCCAGCATTTT; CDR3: CASSGGINQPQHF
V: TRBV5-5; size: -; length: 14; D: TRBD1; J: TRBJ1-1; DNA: TGTGCCAGCAGCCCAGGGACAGGCAGAACTGAAGCTTTCTTT; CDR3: CASSPGTGRTEAFF
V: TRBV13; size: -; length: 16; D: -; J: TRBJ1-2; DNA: TGTGCCAGCAGCTTAAGGTCCAGACGACATTTTGGTGGCTACACCTTC; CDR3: CASSLRSRRHFGGYTF
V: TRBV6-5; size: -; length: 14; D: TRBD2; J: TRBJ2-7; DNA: TGTGCCAGCAGCAATGGGTGGGACTACTACGAGCAGTACTTC; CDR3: CASSNGWDYYEQYF
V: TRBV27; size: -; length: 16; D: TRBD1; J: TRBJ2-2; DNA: TGTGCCAGCAGTTTAGGGACAGGAGAAAACACCGGGGAGCTGTTTTTT; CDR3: CASSLGTGENTGELFF
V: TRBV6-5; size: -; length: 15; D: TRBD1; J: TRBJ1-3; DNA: TGTGCCAGCAGTTACGGGACAGAAGCTGGAAACACCATATATTTT; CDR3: CASSYGTEAGNTIYF
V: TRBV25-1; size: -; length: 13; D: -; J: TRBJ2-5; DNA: TGTGCCAGCAGGTCACAGGGTGTTGAGACCCAGTACTTC; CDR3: CASRSQGVETQYF
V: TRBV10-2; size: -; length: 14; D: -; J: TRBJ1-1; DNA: TGCGCCACCCGGTTCAGCGGGGAATATACTGAAGCTTTCTTT; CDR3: CATRFSGEYTEAFF
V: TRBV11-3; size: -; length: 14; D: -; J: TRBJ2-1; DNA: TGTGCCAGCAGCTTAGTGAACGGGGACAATGAGCAGTTCTTC; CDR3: CASSLVNGDNEQFF
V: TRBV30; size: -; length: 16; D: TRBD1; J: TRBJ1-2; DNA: TGTGCCTGGAGCCAATATCCGGGACAGGCTAGCTTAGGCTACACCTTC; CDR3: CAWSQYPGQASLGYTF
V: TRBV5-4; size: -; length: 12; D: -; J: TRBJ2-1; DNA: TGTGCCAGCAGCTTGGTAGGGGATGAGCAGTTCTTC; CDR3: CASSLVGDEQFF
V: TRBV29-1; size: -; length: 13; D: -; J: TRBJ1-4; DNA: TGCAGCGCCCTCGCAGGGAATCAGGGAAAACTGTTTTTT; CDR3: CSALAGNQGKLFF
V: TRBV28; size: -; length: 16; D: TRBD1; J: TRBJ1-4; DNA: TGTGCCAGCAGTCCGCGTCAGGGGGCTGTTAATGAAAAACTGTTTTTT; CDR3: CASSPRQGAVNEKLFF
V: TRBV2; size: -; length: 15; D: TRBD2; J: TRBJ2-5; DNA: TGTGCCAGCAGTGAAGCGGGGGGGTTTGTGGAGACCCAGTACTTC; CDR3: CASSEAGGFVETQYF
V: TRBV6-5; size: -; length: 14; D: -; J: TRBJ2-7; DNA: TGTGCCAGCAGTCTATCCGGACTTTACTACGAGCAGTACTTC; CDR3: CASSLSGLYYEQYF
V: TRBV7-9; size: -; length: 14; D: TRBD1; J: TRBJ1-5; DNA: TGTGCCAGCAGCCCGGCGGACAGGCTCCAGCCCCAGCATTTT; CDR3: CASSPADRLQPQHF
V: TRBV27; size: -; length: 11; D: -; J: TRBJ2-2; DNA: TGTGCCAGCAGCATCCGGGGGGAGCTGTTTTTT; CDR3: CASSIRGELFF
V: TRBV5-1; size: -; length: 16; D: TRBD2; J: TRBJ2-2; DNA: TGCGCCAGCAGCTCCCTAGCGGGACCCCGGTCCGGGGAGCTGTTTTTT; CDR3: CASSSLAGPRSGELFF
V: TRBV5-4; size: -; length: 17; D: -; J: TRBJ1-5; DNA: TGTGCCAGCAGCTTTTGGATTTCAGGGGCCTCCAATCAGCCCCAGCATTTT; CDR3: CASSFWISGASNQPQHF
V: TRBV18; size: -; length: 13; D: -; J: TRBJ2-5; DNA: TGTGCCAGCTCACCGCGTCTTGAGGAGACCCAGTACTTC; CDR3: CASSPRLEETQYF
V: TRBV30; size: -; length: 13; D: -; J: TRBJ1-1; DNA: TGTGCCTGGAGCACCACAGGGAAGGGTGAAGCTTTCTTT; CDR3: CAWSTTGKGEAFF
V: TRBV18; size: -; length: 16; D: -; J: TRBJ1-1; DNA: TGTGCCAGCTCACCAATCAGTTATAATATGAACACTGAAGCTTTCTTT; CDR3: CASSPISYNMNTEAFF
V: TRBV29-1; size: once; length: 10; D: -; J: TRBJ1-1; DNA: TGCAGCGTCGACAGGACTGAAGCTTTCTTT; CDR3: CSVDRTEAFF
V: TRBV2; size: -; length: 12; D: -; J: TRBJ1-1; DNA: TGTGCCAGCACCTATAGCCGGGACTCTGCTTTCTTT; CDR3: CASTYSRDSAFF
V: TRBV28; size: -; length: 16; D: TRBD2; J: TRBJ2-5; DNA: TGTGCCAGCTGCGGGGAGCGGGGGGCCGGAGTAGAGACCCAGTACTTC; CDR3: CASCGERGAGVETQYF
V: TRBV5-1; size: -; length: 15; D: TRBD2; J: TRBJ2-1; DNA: TGCGCCAGCAGCTTTGAGCGGGGGGGCTTGGATGAGCAGTTCTTC; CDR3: CASSFERGGLDEQFF
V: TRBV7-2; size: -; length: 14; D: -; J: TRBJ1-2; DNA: TGTGCCAGCAACATGGGGGGGCCCGACTATGGCTACACCTTC; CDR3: CASNMGGPDYGYTF